This T cell receptor (beta chain) was observed in a study of cytomegalovirus exposure and HLA in healthy donors (dated 2017 in TCRdb). About the study as a whole: An earlier analysis of under 600 of the donors reported 276 Gb of sequence data and 100 million to 140 million unique TCR beta sequences from 150 million to 200 million T cells. An early release covering over 500 HLA-typed donors comprised approximately 300 gigabases of sequencing data and tens of millions of unique TCR sequences. Donor age, sex, ethnicity and CMV serostatus were collected together with the repertoire data. In a later analysis, previously published TCR beta repertoires from about 670 donors were re-analyzed and high-resolution HLA genotyping was added so that TCR occurrence patterns could be studied. Every repertoire in the discovery cohort had been generated on one and the same sequencing platform. An earlier analysis of a few hundred of the donors applied high-throughput TCR beta sequencing to assess whether each TCR beta V gene segment acted as functional or pseudogenic. The study aimed to test whether signatures of past pathogen exposure could be identified by cataloging public T cell receptors. The study profiled the T cell repertoires of hundreds of subjects by immunosequencing and related them to cytomegalovirus serostatus. Of the 300 to 400 genotyped donors, roughly 85% fell in the genetic ancestry cluster associated with self-reported Caucasian donors. Typing coverage varied by locus: roughly 620-640 donors for A, B, C, DRB1 and DQB1; 500 to 550 for DQA1; some 610 for DPA1; about 450 for DPB1. High-throughput TCR immunosequencing, statistical association of individual TCRs with disease status, and machine learning were combined to predict cytomegalovirus infection status. Genome-wide SNP genotypes for about three fifths of the 666 donors were used in a later genetic analysis, which treated that subset as a discovery cohort. Because of strong linkage in the cohort, 5 or 6 DR-DQ haplotypes were treated as single units for association and clustering. Both class I and class II loci were covered by HLA typing, at four-digit resolution. Rather than drawing on any new phenotypic data, the later analysis identified candidate immune exposures from TCR beta sequences and the way those sequences occurred across donors. A separate validation cohort of more than 100 different subjects was used in addition to the approximately 700-subject first cohort. Among some 410 genotyped donors of the cohort, an average of roughly 240,000 unique TCR beta nucleotide sequences were sequenced per donor, around 18% of them non-productive.

This clone was picked up a small number of times. No antigen is known for it. The sample holds no much larger clone one base away, and base qualities are not on file. The cohort was made up of several hundred healthy bone marrow donors. At the time of sampling, all cohort members were nominally healthy, though unrecorded immune exposures were likely present. The donor was CMV seropositive and was included in the group of 270 or so seropositive cohort members. Each donor provided a peripheral blood sample, and peripheral blood mononuclear cells were used for TCR beta sequencing. Genomic DNA extraction from the blood cell samples was performed with the Qiagen DNeasy Blood Extraction Kit. Libraries were prepared through the immunoSEQ multiplex PCR assay. For the multiplex PCR, a mixture combining 60 forward primers for TCR Vbeta segments and 13 reverse primers for TCR Jbeta segments was used. Amplification of the CDR3 region of rearranged TCR beta genes was performed with a multiplex PCR assay on genomic DNA. Amplified TCR beta libraries were sequenced as 87-base-pair reads on the Illumina HiSeq System. On the study's bioinformatics: In a later analysis, roughly 80 million unique TCR beta chains were counted across the roughly 610 repertoires, and around 11 million of these chains were shared by at least two donors. Raw reads were error-corrected and collapsed into unique sequences with a nearest-neighbor algorithm that merged closely related sequences to remove PCR and sequencing errors. To assign V, D and J gene segments, CDR3 sequences were aligned to IMGT reference sequences. For a sequence to be retained, a match of at least six nucleotides was required to both a V gene segment and a J gene segment. Rearrangements were called productive when the CDR3 lacked stop codons and stayed in frame with V and J; all others were non-productive. Following IMGT convention, CDR3 was defined as the stretch from the second conserved V-encoded cysteine up to the conserved J-encoded phenylalanine. The earlier analysis of approximately 500 of the donors excluded sequences that lacked an unambiguous match to a single V gene segment. In an earlier analysis of several hundred of the donors, a V segment was called functional when productive rearrangements were above 56.7%, and segregating when the standard deviation between donors exceeded 5%. To diagnose cytomegalovirus status from the catalog of TCR beta chain sequences, a statistical classification framework was built. In a later analysis, V and J genes were assigned by comparing TCR nucleotide sequences against IMGT/GENE-DB human TR gene sequences. The TCRdist pipeline was used in a later analysis to assign CDR3 sequences and most-parsimonious VDJ recombination scenarios. A later analysis defined each TCR beta chain by its CDR3 amino acid sequence plus V-gene family, and excluded reads lacking a unique V-gene family. In a later analysis, approximately 590 highly shared, low-generation-probability nucleotide sequences were removed to address suspected cross-contamination and a sequencing artifact. In a later analysis, a clonal expansion index for each public chain was calculated from normalized within-repertoire ranks of inferred template counts. In a later analysis, generation probabilities were computed using a VDJ recombination model fitted to out-of-frame rearrangements, and the results were checked against IGoR. In a later analysis, TCR-TCR, TCR-HLA and TCR-CMV co-occurrence was scored with hypergeometric tests, and a repertoire-size bias correction was applied to TCR pairs. False discovery rates were estimated in a later analysis by permuting HLA or CMV assignments 20 times. In a later analysis, co-occurring TCRs were grouped using DBSCAN, and TCRdist sequence similarity was added for clustering within HLA-allele-positive subsets. Repertoires with fewer than 30,000 or more than 120,000 public chains, plus five repertoires with anomalous nucleotide sharing, were excluded from co-occurrence clustering. In TCRdb, the immuneACCESS table is reduced to in-frame sequences with V and J assigned. These tables do not hold every clone; where another copy was compared, an unresolved V gene accounts for under half, and the others remain unexplained. The V and J calls and the clone size are those of that table, but D and trimming were determined from the DNA. The sample yields 130,000 or so clones; about 81% were counted once. 2.9% of the sample is taken by the ten largest.

Beyond this particular receptor, the publication reports: Because counts were too low, around 18 rarely observed V segments, including chromosome 9 orphons, were left out of the earlier analysis of a few hundred of the donors. This cohort had only TCR beta chains sequenced, and the lack of alpha or paired-chain data limited which features could be detected. Correlated functional status among segregating V segments might be attributable to linkage disequilibrium, but an unknown experimental factor could not be ruled out. An earlier analysis of around 600 of the donors showed that most TCR beta V segments appeared in productive rearrangements either about 90% or about 30% of the time, which broadly matched IMGT annotations. Immune exposure information for the cohort was limited to CMV serostatus. A further reported finding was that TCR beta sequences accurately predicted the HLA-A and HLA-B alleles for most subjects in the first cohort. In a later analysis, HLA-associated TCR beta chains showed more clonal expansion and lower generation probabilities than non-associated chains that were equally common. Three of the identified cytomegalovirus-associated TCR beta chains were confirmed in vitro to be specific for cytomegalovirus antigens. Because some donors lacked HLA typing at each locus, the association tests relied only on the typed subset. Compared with the roughly 600-donor mean, donors in an Asian-associated ancestry cluster had fewer N-insertions in productive TCRs, according to a later genetic analysis. The authors suggested that the approach could potentially be generalized to other disease states and immunological phenotypes. According to a later analysis, parvovirus B19, influenza, CMV and Epstein-Barr virus appeared linked to several top co-occurrence clusters. Some IMGT-functional V segments, including TRBV6-2 and TRBV6-3, could not be told apart with the 87-base-pair reads, so those segments were excluded. Most TCR sequences were observed very rarely across donors, whereas some public TCRs were present in many individuals. Sequencing depth was assumed to be roughly uniform across donors in the presence/absence analyses, though that assumption may not hold. A later genetic analysis associated a missense DCLRE1C variant with V-gene and J-gene trimming of TCR beta chains, and an independent cohort replicated the association. In a later analysis, the rate of TCR association differed among HLA loci, with DRB1 alleles having the most associated TCRs and HLA-C alleles having the fewest. According to a later analysis, most CMV-associated TCR beta chains appeared to be HLA-restricted, and the HLA associations seemed to be driven largely by CMV exposure. The sequencing pipeline was judged likely to have produced a cluster of highly shared sequence variants as a technical artifact. In the study, approximately 150 TCR beta chains were listed as associated with cytomegalovirus. When HLA alleles, especially DR and DQ, strongly co-occurred, TCR associations were difficult to assign to individual alleles. In a later analysis, around 15,000 TCR beta sequences were associated with specific HLA alleles at a false discovery rate of 0.05. The classifier was reported to diagnose cytomegalovirus status with high specificity and sensitivity in both the original and validation cohorts.

V ends up 9 bases short and J 3 bases short, with an unmatched junction base count of 11. Including the terminal cysteine and phenylalanine, the CDR3 comprises 14 residues. CDR3 DNA is the only sequence kept; it has 42 bases, read in frame from the first base. For CDR1 and CDR2, the germline V gene (reference sequence) lists LNHDA and SQIVND. The chain joins TRBV19 to TRBJ2-7; 7 bases in the middle match TRBD2. This clonotype was sampled from a woman aged 40 to 50 in good health and CMV-seropositive. The sequencing sample was made of PBMCs. The encoded CDR3 is CASRLAEGSYEQYF. The nucleotide sequence is given as TGTGCCAGCCGGCTAGCGGAAGGGAGCTACGAGCAGTACTTC.